Listed here is a single T cell receptor (beta chain). The table came from immunoSEQ multiplex PCR; TCRdb's copy has only in-frame clones and leaves some out. The sample shows some 150,000 clones, approximately 85% of them seen only once. This entry belongs to a study of blood T cell repertoires in COVID-19. Looking at the study overall: The cDNA or gDNA used as material had been derived from T cells, B-cell-depleted T cells, or PBMCs.

Per the germline V gene, CDR1 is LGHDT and CDR2 is YNNKEL (reference sequence). This CDR3 region has 15 residues. The ends lost 4 bases at V and 0 bases at J; junction bases unmatched: 5. Sequencing was carried out using peripheral blood. This clonotype was obtained from a man in his fifties or sixties with acute or convalescent COVID-19. The gene calls are TRBV3-1 (or the pseudogene TRBV3-2) and TRBJ1-1, with 7 bases fitting TRBD1. CDR3 sequence (DNA): TGTGCCAGCAGCCCCAGCAGGGGGATGAACACTGAAGCTTTCTTT. Its protein is CASSPSRGMNTEAFF.